The clone carrying this T cell receptor (beta chain) was found a few times. The entry originates in a study of identical twins. CDR1 and CDR2 (germline): MNHNS, SASEGT. The trim removed 7 bases at V and 0 bases at J, leaving 3 bases unmatched. This CDR3 spans 15 amino acids. A universal primer site arose from template switching, and cDNA bore unique molecular identifiers. TCRdb recomputed calls from the 5' RACE reads with MiXCR, one row per CDR3 protein. The sample carries about 530,000 distinct CDR3 sequences, under 25% recorded once. These records were also assigned to another study, of yellow fever vaccine responses in identical twins.

This chain uses TRBV6-1 with TRBJ2-6; 7 bases agree with TRBD1. The receptor was isolated from a young woman in good health. The sequencing sample was made of CD4+ T cells sorted from blood. The CDR3 nucleotides are TGTGCCAGCAACACAGGGGTCTCTGGGGCCAACGTCCTGACTTTC. This gives the protein CASNTGVSGANVLTF.